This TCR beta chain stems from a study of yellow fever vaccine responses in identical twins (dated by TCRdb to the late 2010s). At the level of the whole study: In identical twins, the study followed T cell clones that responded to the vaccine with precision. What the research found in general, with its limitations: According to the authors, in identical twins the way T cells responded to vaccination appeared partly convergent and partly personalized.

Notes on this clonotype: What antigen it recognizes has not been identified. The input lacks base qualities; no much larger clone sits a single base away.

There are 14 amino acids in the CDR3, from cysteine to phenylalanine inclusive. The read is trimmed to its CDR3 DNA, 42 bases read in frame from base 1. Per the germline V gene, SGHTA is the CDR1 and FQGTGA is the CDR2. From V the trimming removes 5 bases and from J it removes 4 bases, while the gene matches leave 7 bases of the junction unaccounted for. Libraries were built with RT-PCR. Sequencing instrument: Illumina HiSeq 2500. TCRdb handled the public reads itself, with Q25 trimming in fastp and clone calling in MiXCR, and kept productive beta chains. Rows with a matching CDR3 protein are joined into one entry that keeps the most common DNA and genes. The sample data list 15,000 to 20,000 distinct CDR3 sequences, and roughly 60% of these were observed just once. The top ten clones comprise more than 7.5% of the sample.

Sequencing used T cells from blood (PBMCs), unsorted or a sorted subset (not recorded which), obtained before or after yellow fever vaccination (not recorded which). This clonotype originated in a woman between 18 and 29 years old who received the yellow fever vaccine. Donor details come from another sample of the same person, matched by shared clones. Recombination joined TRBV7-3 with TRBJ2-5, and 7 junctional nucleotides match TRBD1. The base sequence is TGTGCCAGCAGCGCCCAGGGGGTCGGAGAGACCCAGTACTTC. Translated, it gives CASSAQGVGETQYF.